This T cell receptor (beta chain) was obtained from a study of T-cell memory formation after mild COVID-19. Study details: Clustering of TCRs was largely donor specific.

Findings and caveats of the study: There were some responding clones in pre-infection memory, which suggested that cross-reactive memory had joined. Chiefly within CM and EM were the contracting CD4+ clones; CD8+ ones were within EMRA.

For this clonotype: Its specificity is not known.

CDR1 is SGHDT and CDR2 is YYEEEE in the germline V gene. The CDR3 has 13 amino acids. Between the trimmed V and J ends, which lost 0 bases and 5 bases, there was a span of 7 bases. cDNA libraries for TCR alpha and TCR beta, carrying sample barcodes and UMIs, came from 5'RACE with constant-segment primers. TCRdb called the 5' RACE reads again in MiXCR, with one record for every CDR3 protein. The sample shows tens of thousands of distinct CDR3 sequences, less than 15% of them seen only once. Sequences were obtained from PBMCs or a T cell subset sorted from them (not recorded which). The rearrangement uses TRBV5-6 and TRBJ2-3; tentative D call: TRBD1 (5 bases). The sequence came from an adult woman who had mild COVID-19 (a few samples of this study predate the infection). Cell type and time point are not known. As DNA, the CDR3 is TGTGCCAGCAGCTTGGCCCAGGGAGATACGCAGTATTTT. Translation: CASSLAQGDTQYF.